The next 6 T cell receptor beta chains were all read from a single sample in a study of T cells after posttransplantation cyclophosphamide. Method: immunoSEQ multiplex PCR; TCRdb's copy keeps in-frame clones and lacks some. The data contain about 15,000 clones, roughly 80% of them singletons. Sampled 1 year posttransplant, controls received myeloablative marrow transplants, methotrexate and a calcineurin inhibitor. Sequences were derived from PBMCs, sampled less than 400 days after allogeneic stem cell transplant with calcineurin inhibitor and methotrexate. Receptor source: a male patient in his late teens or twenties who received an allogeneic stem cell transplant from a related donor, was CMV-positive, and had no GVHD. Some T cells may arise from the graft donor.

J is TRBJ2-7 and V is TRBV10-3; 13 nucleotides align to TRBD2. V lost 6 bases to trimming and J lost 4 bases; unmatched junction nucleotides: 15. CDR3 length equals 18 residues. Germline CDR1 and CDR2: ENHRY and SYGVKD. The CDR3 is CAISPRRLAGGRAYEQYF. The CDR3 DNA reads TGTGCCATCAGCCCCCGGAGACTAGCGGGAGGACGAGCGTACGAGCAGTACTTC.

This clone was picked up one time. J is TRBJ2-5 and V is TRBV7-6, with 10 bases that match TRBD2. V lost 8 bases, J lost 4 bases, and 16 bases stayed unmatched. The CDR3 covers 17 residues. In germline, CDR1 is SGHVS, CDR2 FNYEAQ. The CDR3 sequence is CASQRASGSTSGETQYF. The CDR3 DNA sequence: TGTGCCAGCCAGCGGGCTAGCGGGAGTACATCAGGAGAGACCCAGTACTTC.

The J gene is TRBJ1-2, the V gene TRBV27; 8 bases match TRBD1. The V gene end was trimmed by 5 bases and the J gene end by 2 bases; junction bases not matched to a gene: 4. The CDR3 runs to 14 residues. The germline V gene encodes CDR1 MNHEY and CDR2 SMNVEV (reference sequence). CDR3 bases: TGTGCCAGCAGTCCGACAGGGGCGAACTATGGCTACACCTTC. Translation: CASSPTGANYGYTF.

This chain uses TRBV15 with TRBJ2-7; TRBD2 might be the D (6 bases). CDR1 LNHNV and CDR2 YYDKDF come from the germline V gene (reference sequence). V was shortened by 5 bases and J by 1 base, with 12 bases between the two germline ends. The CDR3 length is 14 residues. CDR3 amino acids: CATSPRGSSYEQYF. In nucleotides, the CDR3 is TGTGCCACCAGCCCCCGGGGGTCTTCCTACGAGCAGTACTTC.

This clone was seen just once. V usage is TRBV28 and J usage is TRBJ1-4; the D gene is possibly TRBD1 (5 bases). There are 16 residues in the CDR3. Trimming took off 3 bases at V and 0 bases at J, with 11 bases between the two ends. CDR1 is MDHEN and CDR2 is SYDVKM in the germline V gene. The CDR3 DNA reads TGTGCCAGCAGTTTTCGGGGGACGGCAACTAATGAAAAACTGTTTTTT. As protein: CASSFRGTATNEKLFF.

There are a few counts of this clone. This chain joins TRBV19 and TRBJ1-5; D uncertain. CDR3 length equals 18 residues. V was trimmed by 1 base and J by 4 bases, leaving 20 bases between them. Germline V gene lookup returns CDR1 LNHDA and CDR2 SQIVND (reference sequence). This CDR3 is CASSIARFLGNGNQPQHF. CDR3 in DNA: TGTGCCAGTAGTATAGCTCGTTTTCTCGGGAACGGGAATCAGCCCCAGCATTTT.